These 22 T cell receptor beta chains originate from one sample sequenced in a study of T cells expressing NK-cell markers. From its re-call of the 5' RACE reads, TCRdb lists each CDR3 protein once, without DNA. Across some 440,000 distinct CDR3 sequences, the top ten clones capture 1.4% of the sample. Sequenced input: blood T cells: a sorted CD56 or NKG2C T cell subset, CD4+ or CD8+ T cells, or bulk PBMC T cells (not recorded which). These receptor sequences come from a woman aged 50 to 60 in good health.

CDR3 amino acids: CASRIKSETSRNTGELFF. J is TRBJ2-2 and V is TRBV7-9; the TRBD2 assignment by TCRdb is unverifiable without DNA. Germline V gene data show CDR1 as SEHNR and CDR2 as FQNEAQ (reference sequence). This CDR3 spans 18 amino acids.

This rearrangement joins TRBV5-1 to TRBJ2-1. CDR3 length equals 15 residues. Germline lookup yields CDR1 SGHRS and CDR2 YFSETQ. The CDR3 here is CASSLVRGSYNEQFF.

V and J are TRBV13 and TRBJ1-6; TCRdb lists TRBD1, though no DNA is available to test this call. Germline values: CDR1 PRHDT, CDR2 FYEKMQ (reference sequence). CDR3 size: 14 residues. The CDR3 is CASSLGDRHSPLHF.

The rearrangement uses TRBV6-5 and TRBJ2-2; TCRdb names TRBD2, which stays unverified in the absence of DNA. CDR3 length: 16 residues. Germline V lookup: CDR1 MNHEY, CDR2 SVGAGI. CDR3 protein: CASKDPAGANTGELFF.

V gene TRBV10-2 combines with J gene TRBJ2-3; TCRdb picks TRBD2, but there is no DNA to check that call. The CDR3 is 15 amino acids. The V gene's germline CDR1 is WSHSY and CDR2 SAAADI. The CDR3 sequence: CASRSASGSEDTQYF.

This chain links TRBV7-6 with TRBJ2-2; TCRdb lists TRBD1, though no DNA is available to test this call. From germline, CDR1 is SGHVS and CDR2 FNYEAQ. CDR3 length equals 17 residues. The CDR3 spells CASSLAGQGGLTGELFF.

The gene calls are TRBV28 and TRBJ1-3; TCRdb calls TRBD1, which cannot be checked without DNA. The CDR3 runs 16 residues. The germline CDR1 and CDR2 sequences are MDHEN and SYDVKM. CDR3 region: CASSLVTGGAGNTIYF.

CDR3 in amino acids: CASSTTGTSGSAELFF. The chain is built from TRBV7-2 and TRBJ2-2; TCRdb proposes TRBD2, but this gene call is untestable without DNA. The CDR3 totals 16 residues. Germline V CDR1 and CDR2: SGHTA, FQGNSA. The full variable domain, in which reference TRBV7-2 and TRBJ2-2 provide the parts outside the CDR3, is GAGVSQSPSNKVTEKGKDVELRCDPISGHTALYWYRQSLGQGLEFLIYFQGNSAPDKSGLPSDRFSAERTGGSVSTLTIQRTQQEDSAVYLCASSTTGTSGSAELFFGEGSRLTVL.

J is TRBJ2-2 and V is TRBV7-7; TCRdb selects TRBD1, and the lack of DNA leaves this call unchecked. Germline V gene lookup returns CDR1 SSHAT and CDR2 FNYEAQ (reference sequence). This CDR3 is 15 amino acids long. The CDR3 spells CASSTGQGAPGELFF.

The J gene is TRBJ2-2, the V gene TRBV19; TCRdb selects TRBD1, and the lack of DNA leaves this call unchecked. The CDR3 contains 15 residues. Germline V gene sequence: CDR1 LNHDA, CDR2 SQIVND (reference sequence). The CDR3 sequence: CASSPPGAGPGELFF.

The genes are TRBV6-6 and TRBJ2-1; there is no DNA to check the TCRdb D call of TRBD2. The CDR3 runs 14 residues. Germline values: CDR1 MNHNY, CDR2 SVGAGI (reference sequence). This CDR3 is CASQLPGANNEQFF.

The V and J genes are TRBV18 and TRBJ2-2; TCRdb designates TRBD2, a call that cannot be tested without DNA. The CDR3 covers 16 residues. Per the germline V gene, CDR1 is KGHSH and CDR2 is LQKENI. CDR3: CASSRVAADFTGELFF.

The V call is TRBV2, the J call TRBJ2-2; TCRdb gives TRBD1 as the D gene, but with no DNA this cannot be confirmed. This CDR3 region has 14 residues. Germline V CDR1 and CDR2: SNHLY, FYNNEI. CDR3 sequence reads: CASRTGFNTGELFF. Full variable domain (outside the CDR3, taken from reference TRBV2 and TRBJ2-2): EPEVTQTPSHQVTQMGQEVILRCVPISNHLYFYWYRQILGQKVEFLVSFYNNEISEKSEIFDDQFSVERPDGSNFTLKIRSTKLEDSAMYFCASRTGFNTGELFFGEGSRLTVL.

This chain links TRBV5-6 with TRBJ2-3; the D call of TRBD1 rests on TCRdb alone, since no DNA is present to check it. This CDR3 spans 14 amino acids. Per the germline V gene, CDR1 is SGHDT and CDR2 is YYEEEE. The CDR3 loop is CASRFVKGGDTQYF.

The J gene is TRBJ2-5, the V gene TRBV3-1. The CDR3 extends over 15 amino acids. Germline values: CDR1 LGHDT, CDR2 YNNKEL (reference sequence). The CDR3 reads CASSLLGTFQETQYF.

The V call is TRBV20-1, the J call TRBJ2-1; TCRdb's D call of TRBD1 is untestable without DNA. Germline V lookup: CDR1 DFQATT, CDR2 SNEGSKA (reference sequence). CDR3 size: 18 residues. CDR3 loop: CSAAGTGASQSSYNEQFF.

The J gene is TRBJ2-1, the V gene TRBV14; checking the TCRdb D call of TRBD2 is not possible without DNA. Germline CDR1 and CDR2: SGHDN and FVKESK. The CDR3 is 16 amino acids. CDR3 residues: CASSHLRRAGVYEQFF.

The rearrangement uses TRBV7-9 and TRBJ2-3; TCRdb outputs TRBD2, but without DNA this stays unchecked. The CDR3 extends over 15 amino acids. Germline V CDR1 and CDR2: SEHNR, FQNEAQ (reference sequence). The CDR3 region is CASSLDGRVTDTQYF.

The chain uses TRBV12-3 or TRBV12-4 and TRBJ2-5; TCRdb designates TRBD1, a call that cannot be tested without DNA. The CDR3 loop spans 14 amino acids. CDR3 region: CASRKMTGEGTQYF.

This chain uses TRBV15 with TRBJ1-3; without DNA, the TCRdb call of TRBD1 cannot be checked. The CDR3 is made up of 16 amino acids. The germline CDR1 and CDR2 sequences are LNHNV and YYDKDF (reference sequence). CDR3 amino acids: CATSTGQALSGNTIYF.

V is TRBV29-1 and J is TRBJ2-1; the D call from TCRdb, TRBD1, cannot be confirmed without DNA. In germline, CDR1 is SQVTM, CDR2 ANQGSEA. CDR3 length equals 13 residues. The CDR3 loop reads CSVEPGRGNEQFF.

The rearrangement joins TRBV9 to TRBJ2-3. The CDR3 spans 18 residues. Germline lookup yields CDR1 SGDLS and CDR2 YYNGEE. CDR3 amino acids: CASSVIGSRRSSTDTQYF.